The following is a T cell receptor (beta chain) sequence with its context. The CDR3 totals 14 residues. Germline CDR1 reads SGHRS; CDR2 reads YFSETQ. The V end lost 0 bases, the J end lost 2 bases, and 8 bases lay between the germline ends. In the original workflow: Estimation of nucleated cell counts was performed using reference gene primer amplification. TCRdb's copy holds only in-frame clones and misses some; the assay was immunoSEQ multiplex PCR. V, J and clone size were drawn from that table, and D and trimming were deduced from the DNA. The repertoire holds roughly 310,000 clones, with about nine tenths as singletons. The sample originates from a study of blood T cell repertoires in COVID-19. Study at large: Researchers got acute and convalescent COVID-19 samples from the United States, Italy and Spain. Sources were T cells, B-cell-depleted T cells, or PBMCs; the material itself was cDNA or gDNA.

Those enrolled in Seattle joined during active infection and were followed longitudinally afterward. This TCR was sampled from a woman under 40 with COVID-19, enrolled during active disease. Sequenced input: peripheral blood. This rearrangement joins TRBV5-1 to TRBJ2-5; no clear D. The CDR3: CASSLDGVQETQYF. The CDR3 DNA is TGCGCCAGCAGCTTGGACGGTGTACAAGAGACCCAGTACTTC.